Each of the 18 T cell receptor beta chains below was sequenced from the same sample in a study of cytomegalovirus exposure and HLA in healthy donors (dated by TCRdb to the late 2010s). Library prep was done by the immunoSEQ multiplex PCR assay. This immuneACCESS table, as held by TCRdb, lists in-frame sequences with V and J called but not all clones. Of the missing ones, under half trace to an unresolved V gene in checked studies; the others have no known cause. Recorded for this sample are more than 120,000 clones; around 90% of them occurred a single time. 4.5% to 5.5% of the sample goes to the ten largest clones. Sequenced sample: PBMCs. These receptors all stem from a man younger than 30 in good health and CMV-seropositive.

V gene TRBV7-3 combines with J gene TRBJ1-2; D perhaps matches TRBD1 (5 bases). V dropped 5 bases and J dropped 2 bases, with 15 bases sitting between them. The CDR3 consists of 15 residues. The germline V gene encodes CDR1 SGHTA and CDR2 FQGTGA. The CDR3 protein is CASSPLGGGNYGYTF. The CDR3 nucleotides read TGTGCCAGCAGCCCCCTGGGGGGTGGGAACTATGGCTACACCTTC.

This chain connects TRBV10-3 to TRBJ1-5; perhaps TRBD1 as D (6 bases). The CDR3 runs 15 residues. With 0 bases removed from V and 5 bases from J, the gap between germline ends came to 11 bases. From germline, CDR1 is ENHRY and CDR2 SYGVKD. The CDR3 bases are TGTGCCATCAGTGAGTCCAGGGACACCTATCAGCCCCAGCATTTT. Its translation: CAISESRDTYQPQHF.

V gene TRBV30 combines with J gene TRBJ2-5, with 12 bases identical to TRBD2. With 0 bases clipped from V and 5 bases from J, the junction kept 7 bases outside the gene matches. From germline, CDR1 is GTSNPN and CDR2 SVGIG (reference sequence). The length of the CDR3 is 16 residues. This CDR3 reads CAWSVRLAGGVETQYF. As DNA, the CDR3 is TGTGCCTGGAGTGTACGTCTAGCGGGAGGGGTTGAGACCCAGTACTTC.

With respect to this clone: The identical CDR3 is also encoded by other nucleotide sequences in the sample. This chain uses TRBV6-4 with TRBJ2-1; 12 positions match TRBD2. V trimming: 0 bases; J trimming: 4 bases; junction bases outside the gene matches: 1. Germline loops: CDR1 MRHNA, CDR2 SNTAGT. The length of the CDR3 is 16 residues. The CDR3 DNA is TGTGCCAGCAGTGACTCCGGGACTAGCGGGTACAATGAGCAGTTCTTC. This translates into CASSDSGTSGYNEQFF.

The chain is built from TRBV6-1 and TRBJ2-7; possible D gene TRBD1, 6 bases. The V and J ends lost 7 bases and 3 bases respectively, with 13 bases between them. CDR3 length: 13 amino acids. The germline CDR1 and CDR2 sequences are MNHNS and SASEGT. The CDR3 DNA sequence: TGTGCCAGCACCCCCGGACAGTTCTACGAGCAGTACTTC. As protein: CASTPGQFYEQYF.

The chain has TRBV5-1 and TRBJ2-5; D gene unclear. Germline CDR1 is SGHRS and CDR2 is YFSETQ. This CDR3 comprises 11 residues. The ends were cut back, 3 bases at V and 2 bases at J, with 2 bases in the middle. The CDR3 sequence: CASSSQETQYF. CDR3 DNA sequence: TGCGCCAGCAGCTCACAAGAGACCCAGTACTTC.

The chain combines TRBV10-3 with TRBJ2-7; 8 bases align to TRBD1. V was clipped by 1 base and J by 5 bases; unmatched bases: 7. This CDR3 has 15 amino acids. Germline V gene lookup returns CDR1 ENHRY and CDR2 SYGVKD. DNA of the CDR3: TGTGCCATCAGTGAGTTCGCAGGGGGCGAGCACGAGCAGTACTTC. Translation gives CAISEFAGGEHEQYF.

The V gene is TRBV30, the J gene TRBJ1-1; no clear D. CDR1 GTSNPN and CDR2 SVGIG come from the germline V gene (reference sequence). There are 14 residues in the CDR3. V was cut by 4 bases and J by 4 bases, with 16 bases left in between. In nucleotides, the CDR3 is TGTGCCTGGAAAACACCGGAGCCGGCCACTGAAGCTTTCTTT. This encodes CAWKTPEPATEAFF.

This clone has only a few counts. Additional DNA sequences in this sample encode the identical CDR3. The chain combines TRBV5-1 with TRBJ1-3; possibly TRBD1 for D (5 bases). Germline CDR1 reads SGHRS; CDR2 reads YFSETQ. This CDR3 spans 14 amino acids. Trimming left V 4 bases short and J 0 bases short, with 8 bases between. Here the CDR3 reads CASSPDSSGNTIYF. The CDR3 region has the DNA TGCGCCAGCAGCCCAGACAGCTCTGGAAACACCATATATTTT.

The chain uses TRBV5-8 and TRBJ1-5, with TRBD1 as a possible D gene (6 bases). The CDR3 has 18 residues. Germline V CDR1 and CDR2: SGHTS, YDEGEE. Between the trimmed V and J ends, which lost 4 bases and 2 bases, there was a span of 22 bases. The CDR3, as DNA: TGTGCCAGCAGCCCAATCTTTACAGGGTACGGCGGCAATCAGCCCCAGCATTTT. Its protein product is CASSPIFTGYGGNQPQHF.

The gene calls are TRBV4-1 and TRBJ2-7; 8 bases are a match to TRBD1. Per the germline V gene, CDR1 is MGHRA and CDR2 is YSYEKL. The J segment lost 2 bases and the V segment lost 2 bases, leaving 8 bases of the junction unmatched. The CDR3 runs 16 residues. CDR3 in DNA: TGCGCCAGCAGCCAATGGACAGGGTCTCAGGCCTACGAGCAGTACTTC. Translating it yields CASSQWTGSQAYEQYF.

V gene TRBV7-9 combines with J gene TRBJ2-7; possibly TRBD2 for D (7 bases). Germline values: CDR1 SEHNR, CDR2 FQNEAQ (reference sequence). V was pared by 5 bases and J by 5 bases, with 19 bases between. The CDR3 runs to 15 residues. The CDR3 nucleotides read TGTGCCAGCAGCCCCAATCGGGGGGCGCGGAACGAGCAGTACTTC. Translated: CASSPNRGARNEQYF.

Here the CDR3 reads CASSGQTYQPQHF. The CDR3 bases are TGTGCCAGCAGCGGACAGACCTATCAGCCCCAGCATTTT. This sequence joins TRBV2 and TRBJ1-5; a possible D gene is TRBD1 (6 bases). The CDR3 is 13 residues long. The germline V gene encodes CDR1 SNHLY and CDR2 FYNNEI. The V end was cut by 6 bases, the J end by 5 bases, with 11 bases between.

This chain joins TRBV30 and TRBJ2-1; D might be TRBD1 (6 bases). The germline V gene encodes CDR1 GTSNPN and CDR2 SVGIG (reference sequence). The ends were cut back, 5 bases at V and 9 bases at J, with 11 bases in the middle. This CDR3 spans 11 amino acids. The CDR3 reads CAWEQGVEQFF. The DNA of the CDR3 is TGTGCCTGGGAACAGGGTGTTGAGCAGTTCTTC.

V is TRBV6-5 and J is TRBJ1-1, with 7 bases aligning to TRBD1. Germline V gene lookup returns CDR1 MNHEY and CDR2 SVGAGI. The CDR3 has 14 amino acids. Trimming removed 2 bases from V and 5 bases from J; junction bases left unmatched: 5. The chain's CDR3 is CASSYEGAGTEAFF. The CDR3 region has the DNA TGTGCCAGCAGTTACGAGGGGGCTGGGACTGAAGCTTTCTTT.

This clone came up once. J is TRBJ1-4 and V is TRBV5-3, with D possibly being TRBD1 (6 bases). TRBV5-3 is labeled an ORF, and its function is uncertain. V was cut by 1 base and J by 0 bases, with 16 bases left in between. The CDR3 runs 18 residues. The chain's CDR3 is CARSLSPSGAATNEKLFF. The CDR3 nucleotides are TGTGCCAGAAGCTTGTCTCCTTCAGGGGCGGCAACTAATGAAAAACTGTTTTTT.

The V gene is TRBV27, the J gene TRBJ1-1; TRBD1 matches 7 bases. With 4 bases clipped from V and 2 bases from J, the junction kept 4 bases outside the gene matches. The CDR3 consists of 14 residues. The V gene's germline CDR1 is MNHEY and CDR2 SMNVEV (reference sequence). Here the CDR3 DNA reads TGTGCCAGCAGTTGGGGACAGACTAACACTGAAGCTTTCTTT. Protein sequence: CASSWGQTNTEAFF.

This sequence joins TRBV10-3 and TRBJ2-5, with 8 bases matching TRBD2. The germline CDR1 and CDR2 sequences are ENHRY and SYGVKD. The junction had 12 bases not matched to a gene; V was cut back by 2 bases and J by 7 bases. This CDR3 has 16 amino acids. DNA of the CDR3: TGTGCCATCAGTGAGCGTGGGACTAGGGGTGTTGCGACCCAGTACTTC. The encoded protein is CAISERGTRGVATQYF.